This T cell receptor beta chain was retrieved from a study of shared clonotypes between healthy human individuals. For the study at large: Donors consisted of two women and a few men between 18 and 49.

In the case of this clone: What it binds is not known. This specimen includes other DNA sequences encoding the same CDR3.

The CDR3 consists of 13 residues. V lost 6 bases to trimming and J lost 3 bases; unmatched junction nucleotides: 2. Per the germline V gene, CDR1 is MNHEY and CDR2 is SVGAGI. Across several immunoSEQ plates, the genomic DNA of each subset was split evenly. Measured with immunoSEQ multiplex PCR; TCRdb has only the in-frame clones, and not every one. The sample yields around 1.9 million clones, 90% to 95% seen once. Naive-designated CD8 cells lacked CD45RO, were positively enriched for CCR7, and omitted terminally differentiated effector memory CD45RA+ cells. Study results and caveats: Memory subsets generally showed smaller estimated richness than naive subsets did.

The chain is built from TRBV6-5 and TRBJ1-1; 9 bases match TRBD1. This clonotype originated in a man younger than 35 in good health. Some clones in this sample may be carry-over from other donors' samples. The specimen was naive CD8+ T cells from PBMCs. The CDR3 is CASSYRGHTEAFF. The CDR3 DNA sequence: TGTGCCAGCAGCTACAGGGGGCACACTGAAGCTTTCTTT.